This TCR beta chain was sequenced during a study of blood T cell repertoires in COVID-19. Assay used: immunoSEQ multiplex PCR; TCRdb lists only in-frame clones, some missing. The data hold roughly 200,000 clones, with about 80% observed a single time. This clone was found once. The germline V gene has CDR1 MNHNY and CDR2 SVGAGI (reference sequence). The CDR3 totals 12 residues. The ends were cut back, 8 bases at V and 4 bases at J, with 11 bases in the middle. Sample: peripheral blood. The chain employs TRBV6-6 and TRBJ1-2; D remains ambiguous. This sequence originates from a man aged 50 or older with active or convalescent COVID-19. The CDR3 bases are TGTGCCAGCGATACGGGGAGCTATGGCTACACCTTC. Translated: CASDTGSYGYTF.